This T cell receptor beta chain was profiled in a study of response to subunit inactivated influenza vaccine. Each CDR3 protein gets one entry after TCRdb re-called the RT-PCR reads with MiXCR. The profile shows 450,000 to 700,000 distinct CDR3 sequences, about 14% of them singletons. Germline V gene sequence: CDR1 SNHLY, CDR2 FYNNEI. Trimming took 3 bases from V and 0 from J, leaving 4 bases between them. This CDR3 has 13 amino acids. In this sample, this clonotype turned up many times. This receptor was identified in a man between 50 and 59 years old who received an inactivated influenza vaccine. The starting material was PBMCs from blood, obtained 11 to 12 days after vaccination. The gene calls are TRBV2 and TRBJ2-3, with no clear D. The CDR3 nucleotides read TGTGCCAGCAGTGAGTCCAGCACAGATACGCAGTATTTT. This gives the protein CASSESSTDTQYF.